The source of this TCR beta chain is a study of blood T cell repertoires in COVID-19. Across the whole study: Specimens from acute and convalescent COVID-19 originated in the United States, Italy and Spain. T cells, B-cell-depleted T cells, or PBMCs supplied cDNA or gDNA.

There are 11 residues in the CDR3. V was clipped by 6 bases and J by 11 bases, with 13 bases between them. Germline V lookup: CDR1 SNHLY, CDR2 FYNNEI. Under the authors' procedure: Reference gene primer amplification in the assay estimated nucleated cell counts. Some clones are missing from TCRdb's copy, which holds only in-frame ones; the method was immunoSEQ multiplex PCR. V, J and clone size are those of that table, while D and trimming were read from the DNA. This sample yields 200,000 to 300,000 clones, of which more than 70% are seen a single time; roughly 6.7% belongs to the top ten. In Seattle, patients joined the study during active infection and were tracked longitudinally.

This sequence was found in a woman in her twenties or thirties with COVID-19, enrolled during active disease. The V call is TRBV2, the J call TRBJ1-1, with D maybe TRBD1 (6 bases). The source material was peripheral blood. CDR3 sequence: CASRGAGLAFF. CDR3 sequence (DNA): TGTGCCAGCAGGGGGGCAGGTCTGGCTTTCTTT.